The sequence of this T cell receptor beta chain was determined in a study of blood T cell repertoires in COVID-19. Turning to the study itself: Acute-phase and convalescent COVID-19 samples originated in the United States, Italy and Spain. Sources were T cells, B-cell-depleted T cells, or PBMCs; the material itself was cDNA or gDNA.

Authors' analysis steps: Using reference gene primer amplification, nucleated cell counts were estimated. Sequencing was performed with immunoSEQ multiplex PCR; in TCRdb, only in-frame clones are kept and a portion is missing. V, J and clone size derive from that table, while D and trimming were established from the DNA sequence. The data contain about 280,000 clones, approximately 84% of them singletons. In regard to this clone: The junction and the germline gene differ at one end; a read error may be behind it.

This CDR3 has 12 residues. CDR1 is SGHNT, CDR2 YYREEE, per germline (reference sequence). The chain joins TRBV5-4 to TRBJ1-2; D might be TRBD1 (5 bases). The specimen was peripheral blood. This clonotype was obtained from a woman under 40 who had recovered from COVID-19. CDR3: CASSLAQQAPLF. Here the CDR3 DNA reads TGTGCCAGCAGCTTGGCCCAACAGGCCCCTCTCTTC.